These T cell receptor beta chains were read from a single sample in a study of blood T cell repertoires in COVID-19. Repertoires were generated with immunoSEQ multiplex PCR, while TCRdb's copy carries only in-frame clones and drops some. The data show 150,000 to 200,000 clones, with around 82% seen just once and roughly 7% held by the top ten. The sequenced sample consisted of peripheral blood. These receptors were collected from a woman in her thirties or forties with COVID-19, enrolled during active disease. Both conserved end residues are part of each CDR3. D genes are given only for firm matches. Clone size is shown for a subset of rows, as once, few, many or a class of expanded clone.

abundance,j_gene,d_gene,v_gene,CDR3aa,CDR3nt
-,TRBJ1-3,-,TRBV6-5,CASKTPGGNTIYF,TGTGCCAGCAAAACCCCGGGGGGAAACACCATATATTTT
few,TRBJ2-6,TRBD1,TRBV19,CASSDRGSSGANVLTF,TGTGCCAGTAGTGACAGGGGATCCTCTGGGGCCAACGTCCTGACTTTC
-,TRBJ2-7,TRBD2,TRBV2,CASSQPSGMLDEQYF,TGTGCCAGCAGCCAACCTAGCGGGATGTTAGACGAGCAGTACTTC
few,TRBJ2-1,TRBD1,TRBV6-5,CAGEVGQGGEQFF,TGTGCCGGGGAGGTGGGACAGGGAGGTGAGCAGTTCTTC
-,TRBJ2-1,TRBD1,TRBV7-2,CASSLKTGNEQFF,TGTGCCAGCAGCCTTAAGACAGGGAATGAGCAGTTCTTC
-,TRBJ1-1,-,TRBV7-9,CATTPPGALLPEAFF,TGTGCCACGACTCCTCCAGGGGCTCTCCTTCCTGAAGCTTTCTTT
-,TRBJ2-3,-,TRBV10-1,CASSDGGSVNTDTQYF,TGCGCCAGCAGTGATGGAGGTAGCGTAAATACAGATACGCAGTATTTT
-,TRBJ1-2,-,TRBV28,CASSLPGQRSYGYTF,TGTGCCAGCAGTTTGCCGGGACAAAGGAGCTATGGCTACACCTTC
-,TRBJ2-3,-,TRBV19,CASSNRPRHGLSSQYF,TGTGCCAGTAGTAATCGCCCTCGCCATGGACTAAGTTCGCAGTATTTT
few,TRBJ1-6,-,TRBV27,CASSLPQGNSPLHF,TGTGCCAGCAGTTTACCGCAGGGTAATTCACCCCTCCACTTT
-,TRBJ2-5,-,TRBV2,CASRFGRGQETQYF,TGTGCCAGCAGGTTCGGCAGGGGCCAAGAGACCCAGTACTTC
-,TRBJ2-1,TRBD2,TRBV7-3,CASSLKAPPGGYAEQFF,TGTGCCAGCAGCTTAAAGGCCCCCCCGGGGGGTTATGCTGAGCAGTTCTTC
-,TRBJ1-1,-,TRBV2,CASSEVGIVGGTEAFF,TGTGCCAGCAGTGAGGTCGGGATCGTAGGTGGAACTGAAGCTTTCTTT
-,TRBJ2-2,TRBD2,TRBV2,CASSGTSGVFTGELFF,TGTGCCAGCAGCGGGACTAGCGGGGTGTTCACCGGGGAGCTGTTTTTT
-,TRBJ2-2,TRBD1,TRBV27,CASSFRKTGGELFF,TGTGCCAGCAGTTTCCGAAAGACAGGGGGAGAGCTGTTTTTT
-,TRBJ1-1,-,TRBV30,CAWSNSRNTEAFF,TGTGCCTGGAGTAATTCCAGGAACACTGAAGCTTTCTTT
-,TRBJ1-1,-,TRBV15,CATSREPGDTVGAFF,TGTGCCACCAGCAGAGAACCAGGTGATACGGTCGGAGCTTTCTTT
-,TRBJ1-2,-,TRBV2,CASSVEVGSGYTF,TGTGCCAGCAGTGTAGAGGTCGGCTCTGGCTACACCTTC
-,TRBJ2-5,TRBD2,TRBV19,CASSIPQREETQYF,TGTGCCAGTAGTATACCCCAGCGGGAGGAGACCCAGTACTTC
-,TRBJ1-3,-,TRBV10-2,CASRGTGGGNTIYF,TGCGCCAGCCGGGGGACCGGAGGTGGAAACACCATATATTTT
-,TRBJ1-2,-,TRBV27,CASSNTGLVLYGYTF,TGTGCCAGCAGTAACACAGGGTTGGTTCTATATGGCTACACCTTC
-,TRBJ2-6,-,TRBV10-1,CASSRGQPGANVLTF,TGCGCCAGCAGCCGAGGACAGCCTGGGGCCAACGTCCTGACTTTC
once,TRBJ2-7,TRBD1,TRBV5-5,CASSPRTGYEQYF,TGTGCCAGCAGCCCCCGGACAGGATACGAGCAGTACTTC
-,TRBJ2-7,TRBD1,TRBV6-5,CASRPGQGARYEQYF,TGTGCCAGCAGACCGGGACAGGGGGCACGATACGAGCAGTACTTC
-,TRBJ1-5,TRBD1,TRBV2,CASRLDRGFQPQHF,TGTGCCAGCAGGTTAGACAGGGGATTCCAGCCCCAGCATTTT
-,TRBJ2-2,-,TRBV19,CASNYRVGELFF,TGTGCCAGTAATTATCGTGTCGGGGAGCTGTTTTTT
many,TRBJ2-1,TRBD1,TRBV19,CASSLFSGTGIKNEQFF,TGTGCCAGTAGTCTATTCTCCGGGACAGGGATAAAGAATGAGCAGTTCTTC
-,TRBJ2-1,TRBD2,TRBV6-1,CASSEFSAGVAGVGNEQFF,TGTGCCAGCAGTGAATTTAGCGCGGGGGTAGCGGGAGTAGGGAATGAGCAGTTCTTC
-,TRBJ2-3,TRBD2,TRBV6-5,CASIGWTRADTQYF,TGTGCCAGCATTGGGTGGACTAGGGCAGATACGCAGTATTTT